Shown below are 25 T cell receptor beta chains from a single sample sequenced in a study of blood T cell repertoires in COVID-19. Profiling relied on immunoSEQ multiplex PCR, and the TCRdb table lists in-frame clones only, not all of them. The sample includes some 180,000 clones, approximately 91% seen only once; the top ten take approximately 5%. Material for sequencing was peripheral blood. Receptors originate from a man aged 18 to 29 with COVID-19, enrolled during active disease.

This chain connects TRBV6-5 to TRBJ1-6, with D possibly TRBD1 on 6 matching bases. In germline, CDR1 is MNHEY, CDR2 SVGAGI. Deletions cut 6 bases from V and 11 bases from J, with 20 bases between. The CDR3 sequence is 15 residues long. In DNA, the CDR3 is TGTGCCAGCAGACGACAGGAGACTCCCGGGACACCCCTCCACTTT. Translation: CASRRQETPGTPLHF.

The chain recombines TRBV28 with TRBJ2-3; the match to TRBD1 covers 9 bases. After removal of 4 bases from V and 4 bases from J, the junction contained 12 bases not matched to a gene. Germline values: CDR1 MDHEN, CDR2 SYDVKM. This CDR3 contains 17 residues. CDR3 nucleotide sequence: TGTGCCAGCAGTTCCTCTCGTCGGACAGGGGACGCAGATACGCAGTATTTT. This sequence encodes CASSSSRRTGDADTQYF. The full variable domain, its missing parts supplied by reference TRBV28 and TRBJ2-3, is DVKVTQSSRYLVKRTGEKVFLECVQDMDHENMFWYRQDPGLGLRLIYFSYDVKMKEKGDIPEGYSVSREKKERFSLILESASTNQTSMYLCASSSSRRTGDADTQYFGPGTRLTVL.

The CDR3 loop is CASSPSSGSYNEQFF. In DNA, the CDR3 is TGTGCCAGCAGCCCCTCTAGCGGGAGCTACAATGAGCAGTTCTTC. V and J are TRBV7-2 and TRBJ2-1; 10 bases agree with TRBD2. Looked up from germline, CDR1 is SGHTA and CDR2 is FQGNSA. Unmatched junction bases numbered 4, after V lost 5 bases and J lost 3 bases. This CDR3 region has 15 residues.

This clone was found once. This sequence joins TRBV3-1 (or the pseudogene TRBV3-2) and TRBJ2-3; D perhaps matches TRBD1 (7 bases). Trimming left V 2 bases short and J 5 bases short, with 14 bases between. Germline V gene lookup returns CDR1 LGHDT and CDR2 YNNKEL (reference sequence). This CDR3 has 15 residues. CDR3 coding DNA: TGTGCCAGCAGCCAAAGTGCAGGGGGGAAAGATACGCAGTATTTT. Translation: CASSQSAGGKDTQYF.

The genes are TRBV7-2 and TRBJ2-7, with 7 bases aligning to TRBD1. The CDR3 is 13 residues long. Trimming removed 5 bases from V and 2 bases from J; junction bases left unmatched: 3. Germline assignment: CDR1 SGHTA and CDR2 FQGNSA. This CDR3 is CASSRQGTYEQYF. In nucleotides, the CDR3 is TGTGCCAGCAGCCGACAGGGAACCTACGAGCAGTACTTC.

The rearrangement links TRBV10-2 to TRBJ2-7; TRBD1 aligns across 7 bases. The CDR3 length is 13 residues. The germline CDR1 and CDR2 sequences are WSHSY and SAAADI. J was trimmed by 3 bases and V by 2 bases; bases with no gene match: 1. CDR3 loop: CASSEQGDYEQYF. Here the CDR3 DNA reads TGCGCCAGCAGTGAGCAGGGGGACTACGAGCAGTACTTC.

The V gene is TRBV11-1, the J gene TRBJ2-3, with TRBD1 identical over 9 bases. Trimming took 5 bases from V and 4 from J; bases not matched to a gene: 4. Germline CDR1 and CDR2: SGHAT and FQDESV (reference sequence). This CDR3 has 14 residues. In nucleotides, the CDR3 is TGTGCCAGCAGCACCTGGACAGGGGCAGATACGCAGTATTTT. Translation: CASSTWTGADTQYF.

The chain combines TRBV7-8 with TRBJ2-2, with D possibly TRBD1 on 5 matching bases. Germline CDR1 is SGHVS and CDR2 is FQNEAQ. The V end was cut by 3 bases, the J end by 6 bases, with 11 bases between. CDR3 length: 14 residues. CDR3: CASSFQGIPGELFF. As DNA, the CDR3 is TGTGCCAGCAGCTTCCAGGGTATTCCCGGGGAGCTGTTTTTT.

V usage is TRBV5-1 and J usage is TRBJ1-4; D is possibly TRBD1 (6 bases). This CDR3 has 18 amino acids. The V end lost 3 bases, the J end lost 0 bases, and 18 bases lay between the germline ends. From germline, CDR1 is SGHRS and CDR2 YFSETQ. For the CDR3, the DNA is TGCGCCAGCAGCTCCCAGCCCGGGACACATGCAACTAATGAAAAACTGTTTTTT. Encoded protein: CASSSQPGTHATNEKLFF.

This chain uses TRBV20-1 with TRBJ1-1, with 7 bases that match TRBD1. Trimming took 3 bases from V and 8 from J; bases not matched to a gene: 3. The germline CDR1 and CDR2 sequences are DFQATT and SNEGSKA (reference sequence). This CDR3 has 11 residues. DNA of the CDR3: TGCAGTGCTAGTGGGACAGCCGAAGCTTTCTTT. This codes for CSASGTAEAFF.

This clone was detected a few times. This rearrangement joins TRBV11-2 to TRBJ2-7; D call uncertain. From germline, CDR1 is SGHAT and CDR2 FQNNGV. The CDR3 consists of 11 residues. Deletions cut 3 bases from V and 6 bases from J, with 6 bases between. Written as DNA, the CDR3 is TGTGCCAGCAGCTTCCTTAGCGAGCAGTACTTC. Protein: CASSFLSEQYF.

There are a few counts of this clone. DNA for the CDR3: TGTGCCAGCAGCTTAGGGAACAGGGGGGCAGAGCAGCCCCAGCATTTT. Protein sequence: CASSLGNRGAEQPQHF. This chain uses TRBV7-9 with TRBJ1-5, with TRBD1 identical over 8 bases. The CDR3 is made up of 16 amino acids. V dropped 1 base and J dropped 7; count of bases not matched to a gene: 9. CDR1 SEHNR and CDR2 FQNEAQ come from the germline V gene (reference sequence). The variable domain in full, completed from reference TRBV7-9 and TRBJ1-5, reads DTGVSQNPRHKITKRGQNVTFRCDPISEHNRLYWYRQTLGQGPEFLTYFQNEAQLEKSRLLSDRFSAERPKGSFSTLEIQRTEQGDSAMYLCASSLGNRGAEQPQHFGDGTRLSIL.

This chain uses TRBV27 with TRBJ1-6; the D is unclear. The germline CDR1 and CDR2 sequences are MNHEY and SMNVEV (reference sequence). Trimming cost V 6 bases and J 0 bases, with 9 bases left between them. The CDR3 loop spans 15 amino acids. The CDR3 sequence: CASSLTSSYNSPLHF. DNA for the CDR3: TGTGCCAGCAGCTTGACTAGCTCCTATAATTCACCCCTCCACTTT.

This CDR3 reads CASSYRQGGSYEQYF. CDR3 DNA: TGTGCCAGCAGCTACCGACAGGGCGGTTCCTACGAGCAGTACTTC. This chain links TRBV7-6 with TRBJ2-7, with 7 nucleotides matching TRBD1. From germline, CDR1 is SGHVS and CDR2 FNYEAQ. V shed 4 bases, J shed 1 base, and the junction held 7 bases outside the gene matches. The CDR3 totals 15 residues.

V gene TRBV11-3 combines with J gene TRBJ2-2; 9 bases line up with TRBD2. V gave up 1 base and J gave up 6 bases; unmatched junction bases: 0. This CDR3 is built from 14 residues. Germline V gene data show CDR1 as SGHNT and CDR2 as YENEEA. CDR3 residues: CASSLGGGAGELFF. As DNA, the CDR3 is TGTGCCAGCAGCTTAGGCGGGGGGGCCGGGGAGCTGTTTTTT.

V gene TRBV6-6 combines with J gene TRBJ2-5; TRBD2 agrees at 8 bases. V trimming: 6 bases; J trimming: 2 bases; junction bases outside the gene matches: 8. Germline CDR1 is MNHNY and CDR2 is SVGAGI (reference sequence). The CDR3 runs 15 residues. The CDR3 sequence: CASRYDSGIQETQYF. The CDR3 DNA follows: TGTGCCAGCAGGTATGATAGCGGGATTCAAGAGACCCAGTACTTC.

The CDR3: CASSVRSYEQYF. CDR3 nucleotide sequence: TGTGCCAGCAGCGTTCGGTCCTACGAGCAGTACTTC. The chain links TRBV9 to TRBJ2-7; no firm D call. The CDR3 is 12 residues long. CDR1 and CDR2 (germline): SGDLS, YYNGEE. V shed 2 bases and J shed 1 base, with 4 bases lying between them.

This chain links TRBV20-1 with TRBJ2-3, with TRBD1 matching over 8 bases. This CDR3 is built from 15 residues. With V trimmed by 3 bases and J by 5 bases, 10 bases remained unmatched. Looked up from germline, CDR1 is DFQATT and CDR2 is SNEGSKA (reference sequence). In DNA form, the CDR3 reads TGCAGTGCTAGTACAGGGGGTCCTACGGGAGATACGCAGTATTTT. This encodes CSASTGGPTGDTQYF.

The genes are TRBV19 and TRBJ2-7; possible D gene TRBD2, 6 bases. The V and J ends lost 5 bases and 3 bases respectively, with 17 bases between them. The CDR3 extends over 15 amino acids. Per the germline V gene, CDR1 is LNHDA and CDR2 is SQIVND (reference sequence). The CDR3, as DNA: TGTGCCAGTAGTCAGCGGGCAGGTTCTTTCTACGAGCAGTACTTC. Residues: CASSQRAGSFYEQYF.

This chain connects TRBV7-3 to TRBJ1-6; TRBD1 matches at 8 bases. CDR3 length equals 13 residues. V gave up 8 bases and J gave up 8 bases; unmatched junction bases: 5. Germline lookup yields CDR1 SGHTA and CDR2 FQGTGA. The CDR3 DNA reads TGTGCCAGCGGCCAGGGGGCTCATTCACCCCTCCACTTT. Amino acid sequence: CASGQGAHSPLHF.

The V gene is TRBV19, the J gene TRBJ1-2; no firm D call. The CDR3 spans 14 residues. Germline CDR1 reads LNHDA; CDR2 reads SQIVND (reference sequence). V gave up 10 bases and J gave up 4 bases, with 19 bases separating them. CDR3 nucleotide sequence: TGTGCCACTTCCCCGATAGCGGAGGTCTATGGCTACACCTTC. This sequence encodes CATSPIAEVYGYTF.

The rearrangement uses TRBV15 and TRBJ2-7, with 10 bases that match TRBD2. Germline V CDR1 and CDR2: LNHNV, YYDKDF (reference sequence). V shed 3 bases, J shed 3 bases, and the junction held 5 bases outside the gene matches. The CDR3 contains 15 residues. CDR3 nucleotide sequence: TGTGCCACCAGCAGTCAACTAGCGGGAAACTACGAGCAGTACTTC. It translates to CATSSQLAGNYEQYF.

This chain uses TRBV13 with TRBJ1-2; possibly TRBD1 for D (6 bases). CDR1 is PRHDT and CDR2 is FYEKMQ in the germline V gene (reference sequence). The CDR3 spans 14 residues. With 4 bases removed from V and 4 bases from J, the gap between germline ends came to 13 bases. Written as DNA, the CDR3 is TGTGCCAGCAGCTCCGAAACAGGGCCCTATGGCTACACCTTC. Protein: CASSSETGPYGYTF.

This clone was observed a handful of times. The chain's CDR3 is CSVPRRTRPAEEQFF. The CDR3 region has the DNA TGCAGCGTTCCCCGTAGGACTAGACCAGCTGAGGAGCAGTTCTTC. The chain carries TRBV29-1 and TRBJ2-1, with 7 positions matching TRBD2. With V trimmed by 5 bases and J by 10 bases, 17 bases remained unmatched. Germline assignment: CDR1 SQVTM and CDR2 ANQGSEA. This CDR3 is built from 15 residues.

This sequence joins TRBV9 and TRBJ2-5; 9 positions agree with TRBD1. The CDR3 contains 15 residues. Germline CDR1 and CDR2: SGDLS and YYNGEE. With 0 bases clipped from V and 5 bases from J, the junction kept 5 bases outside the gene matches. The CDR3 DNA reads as TGTGCCAGCAGCGTAGCTGGGACAGGGACCGAGACCCAGTACTTC. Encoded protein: CASSVAGTGTETQYF.